This T cell receptor (beta chain) emerged from a study of blood T cell repertoires in COVID-19. Germline V CDR1 and CDR2: LGHDT, YNNKEL (reference sequence). This CDR3 has 14 amino acids. With 6 bases clipped from V and 4 bases from J, the junction kept 5 bases outside the gene matches. Per the study methods: Scientists estimated how many nucleated cells there were by amplifying reference gene primers. Profiling relied on immunoSEQ multiplex PCR, and the TCRdb table lists in-frame clones only, not all of them. V, J and clone size derive from that table, while D and trimming were established from the DNA sequence. The sample has a few hundred thousand clones, more than 70% seen once; the top ten hold 1%.

The sample taken for sequencing was PBMCs or T cells enriched from blood (not recorded which). This chain joins TRBV3-1 (or the pseudogene TRBV3-2) and TRBJ2-2; 7 bases map to TRBD2. The source of this sequence is a woman aged 25 to 39 who had been exposed to COVID-19. CDR3 amino acids: CASRRWEGTGELFF. CDR3 nucleotides: TGTGCCAGCAGACGATGGGAGGGCACCGGGGAGCTGTTTTTT.